This TCR beta chain emerged from a study of T-cell reconstitution after alpha-beta-depleted transplantation in children. For TCRbeta, the library was prepared with unique molecular identifiers. TCRdb fed the PCR reads into MiXCR, producing one record per CDR3 protein. This table has 450,000 to 500,000 distinct CDR3 sequences, approximately 12% appearing once. This CDR3 contains 14 residues. V was cut by 5 bases and J by 3 bases, with 14 bases left in between. V usage is TRBV12-3 or TRBV12-4 and J usage is TRBJ2-7; D is ambiguous. The TCR sequence derives from a human donor who donated a stem cell graft to a child with combined immunodeficiency. Specimen: PBMCs from the stem cell graft donor, collected from the stem cell graft. The CDR3 region is CASSPRSDFYEQYF. CDR3 coding DNA: TGTGCCAGCAGTCCCCGATCTGACTTCTACGAGCAGTACTTC.